Below are 15 T cell receptor beta chains sequenced from a single sample in a study of spatial heterogeneity in lung cancer. General study results and limits: Mutation counts in tumors were tracked by counts of expanded intratumoral alpha and beta TCRs.

TCRdb processed the 5' RACE reads anew with MiXCR; each CDR3 protein has one entry. The data contain about 9,300 distinct CDR3 sequences, roughly 6.8% of them singletons. Their cognate antigens are unknown. Time point described: sample taken at primary tumor resection. Source: lung tumor tissue, taken at surgery. These TCRs come from a male donor with early-stage non-small cell lung cancer.

Sample share makes this clonotype medium-sized (0.01 to 0.1%). The V gene is TRBV7-2, the J gene TRBJ2-2; TRBD1 matches 7 bases. V shed 5 bases and J 1 base; nucleotides not matched to a gene: 4. Germline CDR1 reads SGHTA; CDR2 reads FQGNSA. This CDR3 has 15 amino acids. CDR3 amino acids: CASSAGTVNTGELFF. CDR3 coding DNA: TGTGCCAGCAGCGCAGGGACAGTGAACACCGGGGAGCTGTTTTTT.

The genes are TRBV20-1 and TRBJ2-7; 11 bases are shared with TRBD1. This CDR3 comprises 13 residues. V was clipped by 3 bases and J by 4 bases; unmatched bases: 2. Per germline, CDR1 DFQATT and CDR2 SNEGSKA (reference sequence). The CDR3 sequence: CSASWDRGYEQYF. The CDR3, as DNA: TGCAGTGCTAGCTGGGACAGGGGGTACGAGCAGTACTTC.

This clonotype occurred a few times. V and J are TRBV12-3 or TRBV12-4 and TRBJ2-1, with TRBD2 as a possible D gene (7 bases). CDR3 length equals 15 residues. Trimming left V 6 bases short and J 7 bases short, with 19 bases between. Written as DNA, the CDR3 is TGTGCCAGCAGCCTAGGGGGGGGGCGATCTAATGAGCAGTTCTTC. Protein sequence: CASSLGGGRSNEQFF.

There are a few counts of this clonotype. This chain uses TRBV5-1 with TRBJ2-6; TRBD1 matches at 8 bases. This CDR3 spans 15 amino acids. V was pared by 7 bases and J by 4 bases, with 7 bases of the junction left unmatched. Germline loops: CDR1 SGHRS, CDR2 YFSETQ. Written as DNA, the CDR3 is TGCGCCAGCCTTCAGGGGGCGGGCGGGGCCAACGTCCTGACTTTC. Translating gives CASLQGAGGANVLTF.

This clonotype was observed a few times. The genes are TRBV9 and TRBJ2-4; 11 positions agree with TRBD1. V lost 2 bases to trimming and J lost 8 bases; unmatched junction nucleotides: 9. Germline assignment: CDR1 SGDLS and CDR2 YYNGEE. The CDR3 length is 16 residues. The CDR3 DNA sequence: TGTGCCAGCAGCGTCTCCCCCGGGACAGGGGGGGACATTCAGTACTTC. Residues: CASSVSPGTGGDIQYF.

This clonotype was counted between two and nine times. This rearrangement joins TRBV2 to TRBJ1-1, with TRBD1 identical over 8 bases. The CDR3 has 14 residues. V was clipped by 4 bases and J by 5 bases; unmatched bases: 6. Germline lookup yields CDR1 SNHLY and CDR2 FYNNEI. CDR3 protein: CASSGTGRGTEAFF. DNA for the CDR3: TGTGCCAGCAGTGGGACAGGGAGAGGGACTGAAGCTTTCTTT. Supplemented by reference TRBV2 and TRBJ1-1, the full variable domain reads EPEVTQTPSHQVTQMGQEVILRCVPISNHLYFYWYRQILGQKVEFLVSFYNNEISEKSEIFDDQFSVERPDGSNFTLKIRSTKLEDSAMYFCASSGTGRGTEAFFGQGTRLTVV.

This clonotype has ten or more counts. The J gene is TRBJ1-1, the V gene TRBV7-9, with D tentatively TRBD1 (5 bases). V shed 1 base and J shed 5 bases, with 14 bases lying between them. Germline CDR1 reads SEHNR; CDR2 reads FQNEAQ (reference sequence). The CDR3 is 15 amino acids. The CDR3 spells CASSLGWGDGTEAFF. The CDR3 DNA reads TGTGCCAGCAGCTTAGGATGGGGGGACGGGACTGAAGCTTTCTTT.

Only a few counts were recorded for this clonotype. V is TRBV5-4 and J is TRBJ2-5, with TRBD2 matching over 9 bases. Germline V gene data show CDR1 as SGHNT and CDR2 as YYREEE (reference sequence). J lost 6 bases, V lost 4 bases, and 7 bases had no gene match. The length of the CDR3 is 14 residues. The CDR3 here is CASSERTSDQTQYF. CDR3 bases: TGTGCCAGCAGCGAAAGGACTAGCGATCAGACCCAGTACTTC.

The rearrangement joins TRBV9 to TRBJ2-2, with 15 bases that match TRBD2. The CDR3 has 18 residues. V gave up 4 bases and J gave up 0 bases; unmatched junction bases: 4. The germline CDR1 and CDR2 sequences are SGDLS and YYNGEE. CDR3 DNA sequence: TGTGCCAGCAGCAAGGGACTAGCGGGGGGCGCGAACACCGGGGAGCTGTTTTTT. This encodes CASSKGLAGGANTGELFF.

Judged by abundance, this clonotype is large. The rearrangement uses TRBV24-1 and TRBJ2-6; 7 bases fit TRBD1. Germline CDR1 is KGHDR and CDR2 is SFDVKD. This CDR3 has 19 amino acids. Germline trimming cut 1 base from V and 0 bases from J; bases unmatched to any gene: 8. CDR3 amino acids: CATSDFLRTGNSGANVLTF. The CDR3 DNA reads TGTGCCACCAGTGATTTCCTCCGGACAGGAAACTCTGGGGCCAACGTCCTGACTTTC.

V gene TRBV18 combines with J gene TRBJ1-1; no clear D. CDR1 KGHSH and CDR2 LQKENI come from the germline V gene. V was clipped by 4 bases and J by 3 bases, with 9 bases between them. The CDR3 spans 13 residues. The CDR3 bases are TGTGCCAGCTCACGTGGCGGATACACTGAAGCTTTCTTT. Protein: CASSRGGYTEAFF.

The CDR3 protein is CAWRGGQHTDTQYF. In nucleotides, the CDR3 is TGTGCCTGGAGGGGTGGACAGCACACAGATACGCAGTATTTT. The rearrangement links TRBV30 to TRBJ2-3; TRBD1 is a possible D gene (6 bases). Germline V gene sequence: CDR1 GTSNPN, CDR2 SVGIG (reference sequence). The CDR3 covers 14 residues. Trimming took off 3 bases at V and 2 bases at J, with 12 bases between the two ends.

This clonotype appeared a few times. The chain employs TRBV5-1 and TRBJ2-2, with a tentative D call TRBD1 (5 bases). CDR1 and CDR2 from the germline V gene are SGHRS and YFSETQ. V shed 4 bases and J shed 3 bases, with 13 bases lying between them. The CDR3 runs to 15 residues. The CDR3 loop is CASSPRADYTGELFF. CDR3 nucleotides: TGCGCCAGCAGCCCCAGGGCAGACTACACCGGGGAGCTGTTTTTT.

This clonotype was seen repeatedly, ten times or more. The chain joins TRBV7-9 to TRBJ2-7; D possibly corresponds to TRBD2 (7 bases). The ends were cut back, 1 base at V and 0 bases at J, with 10 bases in the middle. The CDR3 extends over 15 amino acids. Looked up from germline, CDR1 is SEHNR and CDR2 is FQNEAQ (reference sequence). CDR3 in DNA: TGTGCCAGCAGCTTAGTGGGGGGGCCCTCCTACGAGCAGTACTTC. Amino acid sequence: CASSLVGGPSYEQYF. The full variable domain, completed using reference TRBV7-9 and TRBJ2-7, is DTGVSQNPRHKITKRGQNVTFRCDPISEHNRLYWYRQTLGQGPEFLTYFQNEAQLEKSRLLSDRFSAERPKGSFSTLEIQRTEQGDSAMYLCASSLVGGPSYEQYFGPGTRLTVT.

This clonotype has more than one count but fewer than ten. The V and J genes are TRBV20-1 and TRBJ2-2; D is undetermined. This CDR3 region has 14 residues. Germline-derived CDR1 and CDR2 are DFQATT and SNEGSKA (reference sequence). V was trimmed by 6 bases and J by 2 bases, leaving 13 bases between them. The CDR3 DNA is TGCAGTGCGGAATATGGGCGAAACACCGGGGAGCTGTTTTTT. Protein product: CSAEYGRNTGELFF.